This T cell receptor (beta chain) was sequenced during a study of beta chain features in type 1 diabetes. Study-level findings and limits: All four CD4+ subsets from Type 1 diabetes patients carried moderately but significantly shorter TCRB CDR3s.

The germline V and J ends were trimmed by 5 bases and 0 bases, with 17 bases remaining between them. Germline values: CDR1 MDHEN, CDR2 SYDVKM. CDR3 length: 16 residues. Comments on this clone: Its target is not known.

The isolated RNA, all of it, was reverse transcribed, so expressed TCRB transcripts were what got sequenced. Sequencing was performed with immunoSEQ multiplex PCR; in TCRdb, only in-frame clones are kept and a portion is missing. The sample contains 640,000 or so clones, roughly an eighth of which appear only once. The chain uses TRBV28 and TRBJ2-7; D is unresolved. Material: naive CD4+ T cells from blood. The TCR comes from a man aged 18 to 29 with type 1 diabetes. The CDR3 region has the DNA TGTGCCAGCAGTCAAAACAGTTTGCCGAGCTCCTACGAGCAGTACTTC. Residues: CASSQNSLPSSYEQYF.